These 23 T cell receptor beta chains came from one sample sequenced in a study of T cells in Graves' hyperthyroidism and ophthalmopathy (dated by TCRdb to the late 2010s). Libraries were built with multiplex PCR. Sequencing took place on an Illumina HiSeq 2000. TCR beta CDR3 regions were amplified from RNA transcripts. The TCR CDR3 was subjected to a first round of RT-PCR using the HTBI primer set and the Qiagen OneStep RT-PCR kit. TCRdb applied fastp at Q25 and MiXCR to the public reads, then kept only in-frame beta chains. Rows are unified per CDR3 protein, each entry keeping the most common DNA and genes. In this sample the table shows around 500,000 distinct CDR3 sequences, roughly an eighth of which occur a single time. 15% to 20% of the sample comes from the top ten. Sequencing was carried out using blood. The receptors were gathered from a woman aged 18 to 35 with Graves' hyperthyroidism.

The chain recombines TRBV7-3 with TRBJ2-1; 9 nucleotides agree with TRBD2. The CDR3 has 16 residues. CDR1 and CDR2 from the germline V gene are SGHTA and FQGTGA. V gave up 1 base and J gave up 10 bases; unmatched junction bases: 11. The DNA for the CDR3 is TGTGCCAGCAGCTTAAGTAGTAGCGGGAGTGGAAGGGAGCAGTTCTTC. This codes for CASSLSSSGSGREQFF.

V gene TRBV12-3 or TRBV12-4 combines with J gene TRBJ1-5; 7 bases align to TRBD1. Trimming at V came to 4 bases and at J to 11 bases, leaving 17 bases not matched to a gene. The CDR3 spans 16 residues. CDR3 protein: CASSYSGGPEWVAQHF. In DNA, the CDR3 is TGTGCCAGCAGTTACTCAGGGGGGCCGGAGTGGGTGGCCCAGCATTTT.

The chain uses TRBV11-2 and TRBJ2-1, with 11 nucleotides matching TRBD1. Germline CDR1 reads SGHAT; CDR2 reads FQNNGV. Trimming at V came to 1 base and at J to 9 bases, leaving 8 bases not matched to a gene. CDR3 length: 16 residues. Here the CDR3 DNA reads TGTGCCAGCAGCTTAGTTGGACAGGGGGCCGGGAGTGAGCAGTTCTTC. Translating it yields CASSLVGQGAGSEQFF.

The chain uses TRBV29-1 and TRBJ1-2; tentative D call: TRBD1 (5 bases). V was clipped by 8 bases and J by 2 bases, with 18 bases between them. The CDR3 totals 14 residues. CDR1 is SQVTM and CDR2 is ANQGSEA in the germline V gene. CDR3 in DNA: TGCAGCTTCTCCAGGTTGGCAGGGAACTATGGCTACACCTTC. It yields the protein CSFSRLAGNYGYTF.

This clonotype has a count of ten or more. This chain joins TRBV14 and TRBJ2-5; maybe TRBD2 (5 bases). The germline gives CDR1 SGHDN, CDR2 FVKESK. The CDR3 has 14 residues. Trimming shortened V by 6 bases and J by 0 bases, and 11 bases separated the two germline ends. The CDR3 is CASRGYGNQETQYF. The CDR3 coding sequence is TGTGCCAGCAGGGGTTACGGGAACCAAGAGACCCAGTACTTC. Filled out from reference TRBV14 and TRBJ2-5, the complete variable domain reads EAGVTQFPSHSVIEKGQTVTLRCDPISGHDNLYWYRRVMGKEIKFLLHFVKESKQDESGMPNNRFLAERTGGTYSTLKVQPAELEDSGVYFCASRGYGNQETQYFGPGTRLLVL.

Note on this clonotype: One end of the junction varies from germline; a read error may be responsible. The rearrangement joins TRBV5-1 to TRBJ1-2, with 9 bases identical to TRBD1. Germline V gene data show CDR1 as SGHRS and CDR2 as YFSETQ. This CDR3 has 15 amino acids. The CDR3 bases are TGTGCCAGCAGCCCGACAGAACAGGGGGCGCATGGCTACACCTTC. Translating gives CASSPTEQGAHGYTF.

With respect to this clonotype: A much larger clone lies a single base off, so this may be a read error. V gene TRBV11-3 combines with J gene TRBJ2-7; 7 bases map to TRBD2. Germline CDR1 and CDR2: SGHNT and YENEEA. The CDR3 runs 19 residues. The junction had 15 bases not matched to a gene; V was cut back by 1 base and J by 0 bases. CDR3 loop: CASSLVPWGGRASSYEQYF. In DNA form, the CDR3 reads TGTGCCAGCAGCTTAGTCCCCTGGGGCGGGAGAGCAAGCTCCTACGAGCAGTACTTC.

This clonotype has a single count. V is TRBV4-1 and J is TRBJ2-3; 9 nucleotides align to TRBD2. CDR1 MGHRA and CDR2 YSYEKL come from the germline V gene. The J segment lost 5 bases and the V segment lost 0 bases, leaving 12 bases of the junction unmatched. The CDR3 runs 18 residues. The CDR3 loop is CASSQEPTLAGQLDTQYF. In DNA, the CDR3 is TGCGCCAGCAGCCAAGAACCCACCCTAGCGGGACAGTTAGATACGCAGTATTTT.

With regard to this clonotype: A single base separates this from a much larger clone, so it may be a read error. J is TRBJ2-1 and V is TRBV3-1; 7 bases are a match to TRBD1. CDR1 and CDR2 (germline): LGHDT, YNNKEL (reference sequence). This CDR3 comprises 15 residues. The V gene end was trimmed by 4 bases and the J gene end by 2 bases; junction bases not matched to a gene: 5. The CDR3 is CASSLRQGAYNEQFF. CDR3 DNA: TGTGCCAGCAGCCTCCGACAGGGAGCCTACAATGAGCAGTTCTTC.

This clonotype was picked up many times. This chain joins TRBV12-3 or TRBV12-4 and TRBJ1-1; D unresolved. Trimming left V 4 bases short and J 1 base short, with 7 bases between. This CDR3 region has 13 residues. Here the CDR3 DNA reads TGTGCCAGCAGTTGGTGGGAGAACACTGAAGCTTTCTTT. It yields the protein CASSWWENTEAFF.

This clonotype was counted many times. This chain uses TRBV18 with TRBJ1-1, with D perhaps TRBD1 (5 bases). CDR1 is KGHSH, CDR2 LQKENI, per germline. Trimming shortened V by 3 bases and J by 3 bases, and 8 bases separated the two germline ends. CDR3 length equals 13 residues. The CDR3 DNA follows: TGTGCCAGCTCACCGGGGGTGGACACTGAAGCTTTCTTT. It codes for CASSPGVDTEAFF. The full variable domain, with the rest looked up from reference TRBV18 and TRBJ1-1, is NAGVMQNPRHLVRRRGQEARLRCSPMKGHSHVYWYRQLPEEGLKFMVYLQKENIIDESGMPKERFSAEFPKEGPSILRIQQVVRGDSAAYFCASSPGVDTEAFFGQGTRLTVV.

CDR3 sequence reads: CSVGWGPEAKAFF. The CDR3, as DNA: TGCAGCGTTGGGTGGGGGCCGGAGGCTAAAGCTTTCTTT. The chain couples TRBV29-1 to TRBJ1-1; TRBD1 might be the D (6 bases). Germline values: CDR1 SQVTM, CDR2 ANQGSEA. The CDR3 consists of 13 residues. V lost 4 bases, J lost 9 bases, and 18 bases lay in between.

This clonotype was seen many times. The chain joins TRBV12-3 or TRBV12-4 to TRBJ2-5, with 7 bases matching TRBD2. Trimming cost V 4 bases and J 2 bases; bases outside gene matches: 7. The CDR3 length is 15 residues. CDR3 in DNA: TGTGCCAGCAGTTATTGGACTAGTAGGCAAGAGACCCAGTACTTC. It is translated as CASSYWTSRQETQYF.

This clonotype was seen ten or more times. The chain is built from TRBV7-8 and TRBJ1-1; 10 bases fit TRBD1. After removal of 3 bases from V and 11 bases from J, the junction contained 6 bases not matched to a gene. The germline V gene encodes CDR1 SGHVS and CDR2 FQNEAQ. This CDR3 region has 13 residues. CDR3 amino acids: CASSLGTGDDAFF. The CDR3 DNA reads TGTGCCAGCAGCTTGGGGACAGGGGATGACGCTTTCTTT.

This clonotype was observed many times. The genes are TRBV19 and TRBJ2-1; D possibly matches TRBD1 or TRBD2 (5 bases each). Germline values: CDR1 LNHDA, CDR2 SQIVND (reference sequence). The CDR3 is made up of 17 amino acids. Trimming stripped 3 bases from V and 2 bases from J, with 17 bases between. CDR3 in DNA: TGTGCCAGTAGTATTGTCCGACGGGACCTTGCCTACAATGAGCAGTTCTTC. Protein sequence: CASSIVRRDLAYNEQFF.

This clonotype appeared many times. This chain joins TRBV19 and TRBJ1-2; perhaps TRBD1 as D (5 bases). From germline, CDR1 is LNHDA and CDR2 SQIVND (reference sequence). Trimming cost V 3 bases and J 1 base, with 9 bases left between them. The CDR3 covers 14 residues. CDR3 protein: CASSIAGSNYGYTF. CDR3 nucleotide sequence: TGTGCCAGTAGTATCGCAGGGAGTAACTATGGCTACACCTTC.

The sample holds a few counts of this clonotype. The rearrangement uses TRBV29-1 and TRBJ2-5; D ambiguous. With 2 bases removed from V and 2 bases from J, the gap between germline ends came to 6 bases. Germline V CDR1 and CDR2: SQVTM, ANQGSEA. This CDR3 contains 12 residues. The CDR3 region has the DNA TGCAGCGTTGAAAGGCAACAAGAGACCCAGTACTTC. As protein: CSVERQQETQYF. The complete variable domain, with remaining parts taken from reference TRBV29-1 and TRBJ2-5, reads SAVISQKPSRDICQRGTSLTIQCQVDSQVTMMFWYRQQPGQSLTLIATANQGSEATYESGFVIDKFPISRPNLTFSTLTVSNMSPEDSSIYLCSVERQQETQYFGPGTRLLVL.

This clonotype came up many times. The chain links TRBV7-9 to TRBJ2-5; D remains ambiguous. Trimming shortened V by 5 bases and J by 1 base, and 11 bases separated the two germline ends. CDR3 length equals 14 residues. CDR1 and CDR2 from the germline V gene are SEHNR and FQNEAQ (reference sequence). DNA of the CDR3: TGTGCCAGCAGCCTGCTGACAACCCAAGAGACCCAGTACTTC. Translating it yields CASSLLTTQETQYF.

In this sample, this clonotype turned up many times. The V and J genes are TRBV10-3 and TRBJ1-1, with 8 bases aligning to TRBD1. V was clipped by 8 bases and J by 1 base; unmatched bases: 9. This CDR3 comprises 15 residues. CDR1 is ENHRY, CDR2 SYGVKD, per germline. CDR3 in DNA: TGTGCCATCCGAGGACAGGGAACGGGGAACACTGAAGCTTTCTTT. This encodes CAIRGQGTGNTEAFF.

This clonotype was picked up a small number of times. The chain uses TRBV6-1 and TRBJ1-2, with TRBD1 identical over 8 bases. V shed 5 bases and J 2 bases; nucleotides not matched to a gene: 10. The CDR3 totals 16 residues. Germline lookup yields CDR1 MNHNS and CDR2 SASEGT. For the CDR3, the DNA is TGTGCCAGCAGTATCCCAGGGGGCAGAAAGAACTATGGCTACACCTTC. It is translated as CASSIPGGRKNYGYTF.

V gene TRBV4-2 combines with J gene TRBJ1-1; D remains unclear. The CDR3 is 15 residues long. With 2 bases removed from V and 1 base from J, the gap between germline ends came to 11 bases. Germline-derived CDR1 and CDR2 are LGHNA and YNFKEQ. For the CDR3, the DNA is TGTGCCAGCAGCCAATCAAGGGCAGAGAACACTGAAGCTTTCTTT. Translation: CASSQSRAENTEAFF.

This clonotype was counted at least ten times. The rearrangement links TRBV3-1 to TRBJ2-1; no definite D call. CDR1 is LGHDT and CDR2 is YNNKEL in the germline V gene (reference sequence). Trimming cost V 2 bases and J 10 bases, with 6 bases left between them. The CDR3 sequence is 11 residues long. CDR3 loop: CASSQFEEQFF. The CDR3 nucleotides are TGTGCCAGCAGCCAATTTGAGGAGCAGTTCTTC.

This clonotype was counted at least ten times. The chain has TRBV19 and TRBJ2-7, with 7 bases fitting TRBD1. CDR3 size: 13 residues. The ends lost 5 bases at V and 4 bases at J; junction bases unmatched: 5. Germline-derived CDR1 and CDR2 are LNHDA and SQIVND (reference sequence). CDR3 region: CASSLRDRYEQYF. In DNA, the CDR3 is TGTGCCAGTAGTCTCCGGGACAGATACGAGCAGTACTTC.